This entry lists 30 T cell receptor beta chains sequenced from one sample in a study of blood T cell repertoires in COVID-19. Libraries were prepared by immunoSEQ multiplex PCR; TCRdb keeps only in-frame clonotypes and omits some of them. The sample shows tens of thousands of clones, about four fifths of them seen only once. The sample taken for sequencing was peripheral blood. These receptors came from a man older than 75 with acute or convalescent COVID-19.

J is TRBJ1-2 and V is TRBV5-1; D gene uncertain. Germline CDR1 is SGHRS and CDR2 is YFSETQ. V was clipped by 2 bases and J by 0 bases, with 14 bases between them. CDR3 length: 16 amino acids. The CDR3 region has the DNA TGCGCCAGCAGCTTTTTTTTGCAGGCTTCTAACTATGGCTACACCTTC. This codes for CASSFFLQASNYGYTF.

The J gene is TRBJ2-1, the V gene TRBV6-5; D unclear. Germline CDR1 reads MNHEY; CDR2 reads SVGAGI. Trimming left V 10 bases short and J 0 bases short, with 13 bases between. CDR3 size: 14 residues. The CDR3 coding sequence is TGTGCCACTCAACGCGCGAGCTCCTACAATGAGCAGTTCTTC. Translation gives CATQRASSYNEQFF.

Only a few counts were recorded for this clone. J is TRBJ2-1 and V is TRBV11-2; no clear D gene. Germline assignment: CDR1 SGHAT and CDR2 FQNNGV. The CDR3 loop spans 11 amino acids. V shed 5 bases and J shed 9 bases, with 8 bases lying between them. DNA for the CDR3: TGTGCCAGCAGCCAATCCATTGAGCAGTTCTTC. Translated, it gives CASSQSIEQFF.

This clone was seen only a few times. This chain links TRBV3-1 (or the pseudogene TRBV3-2) with TRBJ1-1, with TRBD1 as a possible D gene (5 bases). Trimming shortened V by 6 bases and J by 2 bases, and 19 bases separated the two germline ends. Germline-derived CDR1 and CDR2 are LGHDT and YNNKEL (reference sequence). The CDR3 runs to 16 residues. In DNA form, the CDR3 reads TGTGCCAGCAGTCCACTCGACAGACTCCTAAACACTGAAGCTTTCTTT. It encodes CASSPLDRLLNTEAFF.

The V call is TRBV6-5, the J call TRBJ1-5; D perhaps matches TRBD1 (5 bases). This CDR3 contains 14 residues. From germline, CDR1 is MNHEY and CDR2 SVGAGI. With 7 bases removed from V and 3 bases from J, the gap between germline ends came to 13 bases. The CDR3 here is CASTPRGFNQPQHF. The CDR3, as DNA: TGTGCCAGCACTCCAAGGGGATTCAATCAGCCCCAGCATTTT.

The chain uses TRBV5-6 and TRBJ1-2; 7 nucleotides line up with TRBD1. After removal of 3 bases from V and 2 bases from J, the junction contained 4 bases not matched to a gene. Germline V gives CDR1 SGHDT, CDR2 YYEEEE. This CDR3 comprises 14 residues. CDR3 in amino acids: CASSWQGGNYGYTF. Here the CDR3 DNA reads TGTGCCAGCAGCTGGCAGGGGGGAAACTATGGCTACACCTTC.

V is TRBV4-2 and J is TRBJ2-3, with D unresolved. Trimming removed 1 base at V and 6 bases at J, with 14 bases between. This CDR3 has 15 amino acids. Looked up from germline, CDR1 is LGHNA and CDR2 is YNFKEQ. The CDR3 region is CASSQGDSLGDTQYF. CDR3 in DNA: TGTGCCAGCAGCCAAGGTGATAGCCTGGGTGATACGCAGTATTTT.

V and J are TRBV7-2 and TRBJ1-1; D unresolved. The germline V and J ends were trimmed by 5 bases and 0 bases, with 10 bases remaining between them. The CDR3 spans 14 residues. The germline V gene encodes CDR1 SGHTA and CDR2 FQGNSA. CDR3 nucleotides: TGTGCCAGCAGCCCCTACGAGATGAACACTGAAGCTTTCTTT. As protein: CASSPYEMNTEAFF. The full variable domain, with the rest looked up from reference TRBV7-2 and TRBJ1-1, is GAGVSQSPSNKVTEKGKDVELRCDPISGHTALYWYRQSLGQGLEFLIYFQGNSAPDKSGLPSDRFSAERTGGSVSTLTIQRTQQEDSAVYLCASSPYEMNTEAFFGQGTRLTVV.

The V call is TRBV5-4, the J call TRBJ2-7; weak D call: TRBD1 (6 bases). The length of the CDR3 is 15 residues. With 2 bases removed from V and 2 bases from J, the gap between germline ends came to 14 bases. The V gene's germline CDR1 is SGHNT and CDR2 YYREEE (reference sequence). The CDR3 loop is CASSFRVRGTYEQYF. The DNA for the CDR3 is TGTGCCAGCAGCTTCCGGGTGAGGGGGACCTACGAGCAGTACTTC.

This rearrangement joins TRBV2 to TRBJ2-7; D perhaps matches TRBD2 (6 bases). The CDR3 contains 13 residues. Germline CDR1 SNHLY, CDR2 FYNNEI. V shed 11 bases and J shed 7 bases, with 21 bases lying between them. This chain's CDR3 is CAGGLSLVGEQYF. The CDR3 region has the DNA TGTGCCGGGGGACTGTCTCTGGTTGGGGAGCAGTACTTC.

The chain is built from TRBV19 and TRBJ2-2, with D possibly being TRBD1 (5 bases). The V end was cut by 10 bases, the J end by 1 base, with 22 bases between. Germline V gene lookup returns CDR1 LNHDA and CDR2 SQIVND (reference sequence). The CDR3 contains 17 residues. In DNA form, the CDR3 reads TGTGCCACCCACAGGCGTGGTCGGTCCCTGAACACCGGGGAGCTGTTTTTT. Its protein is CATHRRGRSLNTGELFF.

The chain couples TRBV7-2 to TRBJ2-1, with 7 bases matching TRBD1. Trimming at V came to 4 bases and at J to 3 bases, leaving 6 bases not matched to a gene. This CDR3 contains 15 residues. Per the germline V gene, CDR1 is SGHTA and CDR2 is FQGNSA. The CDR3 sequence is CASSYTGVIYNEQFF. The CDR3 DNA reads TGTGCCAGCAGCTATACAGGGGTTATCTACAATGAGCAGTTCTTC.

The gene calls are TRBV5-5 and TRBJ2-1; 8 nucleotides line up with TRBD2. Germline values: CDR1 SGHKS, CDR2 YYEKEE (reference sequence). J gave up 7 bases and V 4 bases, and 10 bases lay outside the gene matches. This CDR3 is built from 15 residues. The CDR3: CASSLGSGGVNEQFF. In nucleotides, the CDR3 is TGTGCCAGCAGCCTGGGAAGCGGGGGAGTGAATGAGCAGTTCTTC.

The chain carries TRBV7-2 and TRBJ1-2; maybe TRBD1 (6 bases). CDR1 and CDR2 (germline): SGHTA, FQGNSA. The V end lost 0 bases, the J end lost 1 base, and 9 bases lay between the germline ends. The CDR3 is made up of 15 amino acids. DNA for the CDR3: TGTGCCAGCAGCTTAGCGGCAGGGGTTAACTATGGCTACACCTTC. It codes for CASSLAAGVNYGYTF.

CDR3 sequence (DNA): TGTGCCAGCACCCCCATGCGTTCTGGGGCCAACGTCCTGACTTTC. It codes for CASTPMRSGANVLTF. V and J are TRBV7-2 and TRBJ2-6; no firm D call. The CDR3 is 15 residues long. CDR1 is SGHTA and CDR2 is FQGNSA in the germline V gene. Trimming stripped 7 bases from V and 1 base from J, with 11 bases between.

In its sample, this clone was seen once. This chain connects TRBV4-1 to TRBJ2-3; tentatively, D is TRBD2 (5 bases). This CDR3 spans 16 amino acids. V shed 0 bases and J shed 6 bases, with 16 bases lying between them. Per germline, CDR1 MGHRA and CDR2 YSYEKL. CDR3 sequence reads: CASSQDPSLAGDTQYF. The CDR3 DNA reads as TGCGCCAGCAGCCAAGATCCAAGTCTAGCCGGGGATACGCAGTATTTT.

The chain recombines TRBV25-1 with TRBJ1-4; tentatively, D is TRBD1 (5 bases). Trimming stripped 6 bases from V and 8 bases from J, with 16 bases between. The CDR3 loop spans 14 amino acids. Per the germline V gene, CDR1 is MGHDK and CDR2 is SYGVNS. CDR3 bases: TGTGCCAGCAGGAAGGGGCAGGGTGGGGAAAAACTGTTTTTT. It is translated as CASRKGQGGEKLFF.

This chain uses TRBV6-2 or TRBV6-3 with TRBJ2-3, with a tentative D call TRBD2 (5 bases). The CDR3 is made up of 14 amino acids. Trimming removed 6 bases at V and 6 bases at J, with 16 bases between. Germline V lookup: CDR1 MNHEY, CDR2 SVGEGT. The CDR3 DNA is TGTGCCAGCAGCCCCCACGTTATAGCGGATACGCAGTATTTT. Residues: CASSPHVIADTQYF.

This chain uses TRBV19 with TRBJ2-4, with TRBD1 matching over 7 bases. CDR1 and CDR2 from the germline V gene are LNHDA and SQIVND (reference sequence). Unmatched junction bases numbered 15, after V lost 7 bases and J lost 9 bases. CDR3 size: 15 residues. The CDR3 sequence is CASTPGQPLFGIQYF. DNA for the CDR3: TGTGCCAGTACCCCGGGACAGCCTCTTTTCGGCATTCAGTACTTC.

V gene TRBV14 combines with J gene TRBJ2-5; 10 positions agree with TRBD2. The ends lost 3 bases at V and 1 base at J; junction bases unmatched: 5. Germline V gene lookup returns CDR1 SGHDN and CDR2 FVKESK. CDR3 size: 16 residues. CDR3 nucleotide sequence: TGTGCCAGCAGCCAGGGGACTAGCGTAGGCCAAGAGACCCAGTACTTC. Protein sequence: CASSQGTSVGQETQYF.

In its sample, this clone was seen a few times. The V gene is TRBV7-6, the J gene TRBJ2-1; D is possibly TRBD1 (6 bases). V was pared by 5 bases and J by 7 bases, with 15 bases between. Germline V gene lookup returns CDR1 SGHVS and CDR2 FNYEAQ. The CDR3 spans 14 residues. CDR3 loop: CASSLDQGRNEQFF. The CDR3 bases are TGTGCCAGCAGCCTAGACCAGGGGCGGAATGAGCAGTTCTTC. Together with reference TRBV7-6 and TRBJ2-1, the CDR3 gives the full variable domain: GAGVSQSPRYKVTKRGQDVALRCDPISGHVSLYWYRQALGQGPEFLTYFNYEAQQDKSGLPNDRFSAERPEGSISTLTIQRTEQRDSAMYRCASSLDQGRNEQFFGPGTRLTVL.

The gene calls are TRBV7-2 and TRBJ1-5; D remains ambiguous. The CDR3 has 14 amino acids. Germline-derived CDR1 and CDR2 are SGHTA and FQGNSA. Trimming took off 1 base at V and 6 bases at J, with 10 bases between the two ends. The DNA of the CDR3 is TGTGCCAGCAGCTTAGGCGGGGAGGGTCAGCCCCAGCATTTT. Translated: CASSLGGEGQPQHF.

The genes are TRBV2 and TRBJ2-7; 10 bases align to TRBD2. The CDR3 spans 14 residues. Germline lookup yields CDR1 SNHLY and CDR2 FYNNEI. J lost 2 bases, V lost 7 bases, and 5 bases had no gene match. The CDR3 bases are TGTGCCAGCAAAATGGGACTAGCGACCTACGAGCAGTACTTC. It yields the protein CASKMGLATYEQYF.

This clone showed up just a few times. The chain couples TRBV6-2 or TRBV6-3 to TRBJ2-3; a possible D gene is TRBD2 (6 bases). Between the trimmed V and J ends, which lost 4 bases and 1 base, there was a span of 9 bases. The CDR3 is 14 amino acids. Germline values: CDR1 MNHEY, CDR2 SVGEGT. CDR3 sequence: CASSWGGGTDTQYF. In nucleotides, the CDR3 is TGTGCCAGCAGTTGGGGCGGGGGCACAGATACGCAGTATTTT.

The chain carries TRBV6-5 and TRBJ1-2; a possible D gene is TRBD1 (6 bases). Germline assignment: CDR1 MNHEY and CDR2 SVGAGI. The CDR3 totals 11 residues. V shed 6 bases and J shed 8 bases, with 10 bases lying between them. Here the CDR3 reads CASSQGNGYTF. For the CDR3, the DNA is TGTGCCAGCAGCCAGGGGAACGGCTACACCTTC.

This clone was counted a few times. The chain is built from TRBV18 and TRBJ2-7; a weak D match, TRBD1 (5 bases). With 3 bases removed from V and 1 base from J, the gap between germline ends came to 16 bases. This CDR3 has 16 residues. Germline values: CDR1 KGHSH, CDR2 LQKENI. Here the CDR3 DNA reads TGTGCCAGCTCACCGGGGCCTGAACGGCAGTCCTACGAGCAGTACTTC. Translated, it gives CASSPGPERQSYEQYF. The variable domain in full, with the rest retrieved from reference TRBV18 and TRBJ2-7, is NAGVMQNPRHLVRRRGQEARLRCSPMKGHSHVYWYRQLPEEGLKFMVYLQKENIIDESGMPKERFSAEFPKEGPSILRIQQVVRGDSAAYFCASSPGPERQSYEQYFGPGTRLTVT.

This clone was observed once. This rearrangement joins TRBV6-2 or TRBV6-3 to TRBJ2-2; 11 nucleotides agree with TRBD1. The germline CDR1 and CDR2 sequences are MNHEY and SVGEGT. The CDR3 consists of 16 residues. Trimming removed 6 bases from V and 4 bases from J; junction bases left unmatched: 7. Here the CDR3 reads CASSPSGTGGTGELFF. The DNA of the CDR3 is TGTGCCAGCAGCCCATCTGGGACAGGGGGCACCGGGGAGCTGTTTTTT.

The chain is built from TRBV30 and TRBJ1-2; D unclear. The CDR3 length is 11 residues. From germline, CDR1 is GTSNPN and CDR2 SVGIG (reference sequence). V dropped 4 bases and J dropped 7 bases, with 10 bases sitting between them. The CDR3, as DNA: TGTGCCTGGAATCAAGGGAGTGGCTACACCTTC. This gives the protein CAWNQGSGYTF.

This clone was found once. This sequence joins TRBV6-5 and TRBJ2-5; D perhaps matches TRBD2 (5 bases). The CDR3 totals 10 residues. Germline CDR1 is MNHEY and CDR2 is SVGAGI. Trimming cost V 10 bases and J 5 bases, with 8 bases left between them. Written as DNA, the CDR3 is TGTGCCATAGGCGGGGAGACCCAGTACTTC. It specifies CAIGGETQYF.

This clone has only a few counts. This chain connects TRBV27 to TRBJ1-5; D is possibly TRBD1 (6 bases). The CDR3 runs to 14 residues. V lost 5 bases, J lost 3 bases, and 11 bases lay in between. Per the germline V gene, CDR1 is MNHEY and CDR2 is SMNVEV (reference sequence). CDR3 protein: CASSPRTVNQPQHF. The DNA for the CDR3 is TGTGCCAGCAGTCCCAGGACAGTCAATCAGCCCCAGCATTTT.